This TCR beta chain was sequenced in a study of blood T cell repertoires in COVID-19. Study at large: Acute and convalescent COVID-19 specimens originated in the United States, Italy and Spain.

The study recruited people aged about 18 to 89 years across approximately 23 US areas. Participants had their cohort set by participant-reported clinical history. Authors' processing steps: From reference gene primer amplification, estimates of nucleated cell counts were derived. Only in-frame clones appear in the TCRdb table, and some are missing; sequencing was by immunoSEQ multiplex PCR. The D gene and trimming were derived from the DNA, and the V and J assignments and clone size from that table. The data hold fewer than 400,000 clones, with more than 75% observed a single time. Germline CDR1 MNHNS, CDR2 SASEGT. This CDR3 has 17 amino acids. V was clipped by 1 base and J by 1 base; unmatched bases: 6.

The gene calls are TRBV6-1 and TRBJ1-2; 10 nucleotides agree with TRBD1. Sequencing used PBMCs or T cells enriched from blood (not recorded which). The clonotype was recovered from a woman aged 45-65 years who had recovered from COVID-19. As DNA, the CDR3 is TGTGCCAGCAGTGAAGGGGGGGGGACAGGGGATAACTATGGCTACACCTTC. Encoded protein: CASSEGGGTGDNYGYTF.